This T cell receptor (beta chain) originates from a study of blood T cell repertoires in COVID-19. On the study more broadly: Researchers got acute and convalescent COVID-19 samples from the United States, Italy and Spain.

The CDR3 contains 16 residues. The V end was cut by 3 bases, the J end by 0 bases, with 12 bases between. The germline CDR1 and CDR2 sequences are LNHDA and SQIVND (reference sequence). TCRdb keeps only in-frame clones here, not all; method: immunoSEQ multiplex PCR. The data contain some 200,000 clones, more than 75% of them singletons. Sample: peripheral blood. The V gene is TRBV19, the J gene TRBJ1-5, with D perhaps matching TRBD1 (6 bases). The receptor's source is a man at least 80 years old with acute or convalescent COVID-19. CDR3: CASSIEAQGSNQPQHF. DNA for the CDR3: TGTGCCAGTAGTATTGAGGCACAGGGTAGCAATCAGCCCCAGCATTTT.